Listed here are 5 T cell receptor beta chains from one sample, sequenced in a study of chemoradiotherapy in HPV16-positive cancers. TCRdb's copy holds only in-frame clones and misses some; the assay was immunoSEQ multiplex PCR. The top ten hold roughly 4.4% of the sample, which has about 20,000 clones, approximately 83% seen once. Sample: blood, taken from a patient who underwent chemoradiotherapy. The receptors here all came from a human donor with HPV-associated anogenital cancer.

This chain links TRBV5-1 with TRBJ2-7; D not certain. The CDR3 has 12 residues. V lost 5 bases to trimming and J lost 7 bases, with 13 bases between them. Looked up from germline, CDR1 is SGHRS and CDR2 is YFSETQ. CDR3 sequence (DNA): TGCGCCAGCAGTGATACTCAGGTGGAGCAGTACTTC. Translation: CASSDTQVEQYF.

The rearrangement joins TRBV7-2 to TRBJ1-1, with D maybe TRBD1 (5 bases). The length of the CDR3 is 15 residues. V gave up 1 base and J gave up 0 bases, with 9 bases separating them. Germline V lookup: CDR1 SGHTA, CDR2 FQGNSA. Written as DNA, the CDR3 is TGTGCCAGCAGCTTAGAGGGGTTAATGAACACTGAAGCTTTCTTT. Translating it yields CASSLEGLMNTEAFF.

The chain uses TRBV9 and TRBJ2-1; D unclear. The V end was cut by 4 bases, the J end by 5 bases, with 4 bases between. This CDR3 contains 11 residues. Germline V gives CDR1 SGDLS, CDR2 YYNGEE. The CDR3 here is CASSLHNEQFF. CDR3 DNA: TGTGCCAGCAGCTTGCACAATGAGCAGTTCTTC.

V and J are TRBV5-6 and TRBJ2-1, with D possibly matching TRBD2 (6 bases). The CDR3 has 15 residues. V was shortened by 1 base and J by 6 bases, with 14 bases between the two germline ends. Germline V gives CDR1 SGHDT, CDR2 YYEEEE. CDR3 DNA sequence: TGTGCCAGCAGCTTGCCGGGAGTCGGGCGCAATGAGCAGTTCTTC. Translating it yields CASSLPGVGRNEQFF. The full variable domain, rest sourced from reference TRBV5-6 and TRBJ2-1, is DAGVTQSPTHLIKTRGQQVTLRCSPKSGHDTVSWYQQALGQGPQFIFQYYEEEERQRGNFPDRFSGHQFPNYSSELNVNALLLGDSALYLCASSLPGVGRNEQFFGPGTRLTVL.

The chain couples TRBV6-1 to TRBJ2-5; 8 bases match TRBD1. The CDR3 is 15 residues long. CDR1 and CDR2 (germline): MNHNS, SASEGT. The J segment lost 5 bases and the V segment lost 4 bases, leaving 9 bases of the junction unmatched. CDR3 nucleotide sequence: TGTGCCAGCAGTGTCGGGACAGGTCCTCTGGAGACCCAGTACTTC. Protein product: CASSVGTGPLETQYF.